This T cell receptor (beta chain) was retrieved from a study of T and B cells in COVID-19 patients. The wider study: Peripheral blood came from COVID-19 patients with active infection or after recovery.

V lost 5 bases, J lost 2 bases, and 9 bases lay in between. Per germline, CDR1 MNHEY and CDR2 SMNVEV (reference sequence). This CDR3 comprises 13 residues. In this sample, this clonotype turned up a few times. No antigen is known for it. BIOMED2 TRB-A/B primer pools were used in multiplex TRB PCR. TCRdb re-called the multiplex PCR reads with MiXCR, one entry per CDR3 protein. The sample contains over 8,000 distinct CDR3 sequences, approximately 35% of which appear only once. TRB was amplified from around 250-500 ng of blood genomic DNA. Findings and caveats of the study: There were 2,000 to 3,000 TCR clusters exclusive to the recovered cohort, a few dozen with low generation probability.

The chain uses TRBV27 and TRBJ1-1; D uncertain. The source material was blood. This TCR came from a human donor with active COVID-19. CDR3 amino acids: CASSPHTNTEAFF. The DNA for the CDR3 is TGTGCCAGCAGTCCCCACACCAACACTGAAGCTTTCTTT.